Sequencing of this T cell receptor (beta chain) was carried out in a study of tumor-infiltrating lymphocytes in oesophageal squamous cell carcinoma (TCRdb year 2016). V is cut by 5 bases and J by 0 bases, and the space between the germline ends is 13 bases. From its cysteine to its phenylalanine, the CDR3 spans 16 amino acids. The sequence is cut down to CDR3 DNA, 48 bases in frame from base 1. Taken from the germline V gene, the CDR1 and CDR2 loops are SGHVT and SQSDAQ. Libraries were constructed by PCR. Sequenced using an Illumina HiSeq 2000. TCRdb's own reprocessing of the public reads used fastp at Q25 and MiXCR and kept productive beta chains. All rows with the same CDR3 protein become a single entry with the most common DNA and genes. A total of 10,000 to 15,000 distinct CDR3 sequences appear in this sample, around 50% of them only once. The leading ten clones occupy 30% to 35% of the sample.

A word on this clonotype: This receptor's antigen is unknown. It has no much larger one-base neighbor in the sample; base qualities were not kept.

The sequence is built from TRBV7-4 and TRBJ2-2; possibly the D gene is TRBD2, per 7 matching bases. The sequence derives from a female donor with esophageal squamous cell carcinoma. Sequencing was performed on esophageal tumor tissue. This receptor has the CDR3 CASSTRGGANTGELFF. Here is the DNA: TGTGCCAGCAGCACTAGGGGGGGGGCGAACACCGGGGAGCTGTTTTTT.